This entry is about one TCR beta chain. No antigen is known for it. This record comes from a study of blood T cells in healthy people across ages. Findings of the study overall: Donor CMV status, an unknown factor, possibly confounded changes in expanded clonotypes.

Sample-barcoded 5' priming and a J-beta primer mix drove a second PCR of roughly 7 to 11 cycles. TCRdb re-derived calls from the 5' RACE reads in MiXCR, one entry per CDR3 protein. Found here are hundreds of thousands of distinct CDR3 sequences, around 20% of them singletons; the top ten hold roughly 3.9%. The V end was cut by 5 bases, the J end by 6 bases, with 10 bases between. The CDR3 is 12 amino acids. The chain combines TRBV12-3 or TRBV12-4 with TRBJ1-1; D is unresolved. The specimen was blood. This receptor was taken from a man between 65 and 80 years old in good health. The CDR3 region has the DNA TGTGCCAGCAGTAACGACCAAGCTGAAGCTTTCTTT. This gives the protein CASSNDQAEAFF.